This is a list of T cell receptor beta chains from one sample in a study of blood T cell repertoires in COVID-19. Using immunoSEQ multiplex PCR, the repertoire was profiled, and TCRdb retains in-frame clones only, with some absent. The repertoire holds about 300,000 clones, with about 85% as singletons. What was sequenced was PBMCs or T cells enriched from blood (not recorded which). Receptors originate from a woman in her forties or fifties who had recovered from COVID-19. Each CDR3 is given with its conserved first and last residue. The order of the fields is J gene, V gene, clone size, D gene, CDR3 DNA, CDR3 protein. A D gene is named only where the DNA matches it firmly. Expanded clones get a size class; other rows say once, few or many, or leave the size out.

TRBJ1-5,TRBV2,few,NA,TGTGCCAGCAGTGTCAGGTCCGCCCTCAATCAGCCCCAGCATTTT,CASSVRSALNQPQHF
TRBJ1-2,TRBV4-2,NA,NA,TGTGCCAGCAGCCAAGTGACATCGTTAGACAGCGACCTATCCCTCTATGGCTACACCTTC,CASSQVTSLDSDLSLYGYTF
TRBJ2-2,TRBV5-1,NA,NA,TGCGCCAGCAAAGAGCGTTCTAACACCGGGGAGCTGTTTTTT,CASKERSNTGELFF
TRBJ2-1,TRBV2,NA,NA,TGTGCCAGCGTAGTGAACAATGAGCAGTTCTTC,CASVVNNEQFF
TRBJ2-7,TRBV30,NA,NA,TGTGCCTGGAGTGTAAGTCCAGGGTCCTACGAGCAGTACTTC,CAWSVSPGSYEQYF
TRBJ1-1,TRBV30,NA,NA,TGTGCCTGTGAGAGGAACACTGAAGCTTTCTTT,CACERNTEAFF
TRBJ1-4,TRBV7-2,NA,TRBD1,TGTGCCAGCAGCCCGACAGGGTCCAATGAAAAACTGTTTTTT,CASSPTGSNEKLFF
TRBJ2-7,TRBV7-8,NA,NA,TGTGCCAGCAGGGGGTCCGAAGCGGCCTACGAGCAGTACTTC,CASRGSEAAYEQYF
TRBJ1-6,TRBV5-1,NA,TRBD1,TGCGCCAGCAGCGCGCTGACGGGACAGGAGGGTTCACCCCTCCACTTT,CASSALTGQEGSPLHF
TRBJ2-7,TRBV5-4,NA,TRBD2,TGTGCCAGCAGCTTAAGCGCTAGCGGAGCTTACGAGCAGTACTTC,CASSLSASGAYEQYF
TRBJ1-1,TRBV30,NA,NA,TGTGCCTGGAGGGAAGGGGGAGGGACTGAAGCTTTCTTT,CAWREGGGTEAFF
TRBJ1-6,TRBV2,NA,TRBD1,TGTGCCAGCAGTGCCCGACGGACAGGGGGCGTGAACAATTCACCCCTCCACTTT,CASSARRTGGVNNSPLHF
TRBJ2-3,TRBV5-4,NA,NA,TGTGCCAGCAGCCTTGGGACTTCCAGGGATACGCAGTATTTT,CASSLGTSRDTQYF
TRBJ2-7,TRBV6-5,NA,NA,TGTGCCAGCAGCAGAACGCAGGGAACCTACGAGCAGTACTTC,CASSRTQGTYEQYF
TRBJ1-6,TRBV19,NA,NA,TGTGCCAGTAGCCATCCTCCAGGGGACTCCTATAATTCACCCCTCCACTTT,CASSHPPGDSYNSPLHF
TRBJ2-7,TRBV3-1/TRBV3-2,NA,TRBD2,TGTGCCAGCAGCCAAGATACGGGAGGGGGCTCCTACGAGCAGTACTTC,CASSQDTGGGSYEQYF
TRBJ1-6,TRBV6-2/TRBV6-3,NA,NA,TGTGCCAGCAGTACAACCGGGGGGGGAAGATCACCCCTCCACTTT,CASSTTGGGRSPLHF
TRBJ2-1,TRBV19,NA,NA,TGTGCCAGTAGTATAGGTAGCACGTACAATGAGCAGTTCTTC,CASSIGSTYNEQFF
TRBJ1-4,TRBV7-9,NA,NA,TGTGCCAGCAGCTTCCAGGGGCCTAATAGGAAACTGTTTTTT,CASSFQGPNRKLFF